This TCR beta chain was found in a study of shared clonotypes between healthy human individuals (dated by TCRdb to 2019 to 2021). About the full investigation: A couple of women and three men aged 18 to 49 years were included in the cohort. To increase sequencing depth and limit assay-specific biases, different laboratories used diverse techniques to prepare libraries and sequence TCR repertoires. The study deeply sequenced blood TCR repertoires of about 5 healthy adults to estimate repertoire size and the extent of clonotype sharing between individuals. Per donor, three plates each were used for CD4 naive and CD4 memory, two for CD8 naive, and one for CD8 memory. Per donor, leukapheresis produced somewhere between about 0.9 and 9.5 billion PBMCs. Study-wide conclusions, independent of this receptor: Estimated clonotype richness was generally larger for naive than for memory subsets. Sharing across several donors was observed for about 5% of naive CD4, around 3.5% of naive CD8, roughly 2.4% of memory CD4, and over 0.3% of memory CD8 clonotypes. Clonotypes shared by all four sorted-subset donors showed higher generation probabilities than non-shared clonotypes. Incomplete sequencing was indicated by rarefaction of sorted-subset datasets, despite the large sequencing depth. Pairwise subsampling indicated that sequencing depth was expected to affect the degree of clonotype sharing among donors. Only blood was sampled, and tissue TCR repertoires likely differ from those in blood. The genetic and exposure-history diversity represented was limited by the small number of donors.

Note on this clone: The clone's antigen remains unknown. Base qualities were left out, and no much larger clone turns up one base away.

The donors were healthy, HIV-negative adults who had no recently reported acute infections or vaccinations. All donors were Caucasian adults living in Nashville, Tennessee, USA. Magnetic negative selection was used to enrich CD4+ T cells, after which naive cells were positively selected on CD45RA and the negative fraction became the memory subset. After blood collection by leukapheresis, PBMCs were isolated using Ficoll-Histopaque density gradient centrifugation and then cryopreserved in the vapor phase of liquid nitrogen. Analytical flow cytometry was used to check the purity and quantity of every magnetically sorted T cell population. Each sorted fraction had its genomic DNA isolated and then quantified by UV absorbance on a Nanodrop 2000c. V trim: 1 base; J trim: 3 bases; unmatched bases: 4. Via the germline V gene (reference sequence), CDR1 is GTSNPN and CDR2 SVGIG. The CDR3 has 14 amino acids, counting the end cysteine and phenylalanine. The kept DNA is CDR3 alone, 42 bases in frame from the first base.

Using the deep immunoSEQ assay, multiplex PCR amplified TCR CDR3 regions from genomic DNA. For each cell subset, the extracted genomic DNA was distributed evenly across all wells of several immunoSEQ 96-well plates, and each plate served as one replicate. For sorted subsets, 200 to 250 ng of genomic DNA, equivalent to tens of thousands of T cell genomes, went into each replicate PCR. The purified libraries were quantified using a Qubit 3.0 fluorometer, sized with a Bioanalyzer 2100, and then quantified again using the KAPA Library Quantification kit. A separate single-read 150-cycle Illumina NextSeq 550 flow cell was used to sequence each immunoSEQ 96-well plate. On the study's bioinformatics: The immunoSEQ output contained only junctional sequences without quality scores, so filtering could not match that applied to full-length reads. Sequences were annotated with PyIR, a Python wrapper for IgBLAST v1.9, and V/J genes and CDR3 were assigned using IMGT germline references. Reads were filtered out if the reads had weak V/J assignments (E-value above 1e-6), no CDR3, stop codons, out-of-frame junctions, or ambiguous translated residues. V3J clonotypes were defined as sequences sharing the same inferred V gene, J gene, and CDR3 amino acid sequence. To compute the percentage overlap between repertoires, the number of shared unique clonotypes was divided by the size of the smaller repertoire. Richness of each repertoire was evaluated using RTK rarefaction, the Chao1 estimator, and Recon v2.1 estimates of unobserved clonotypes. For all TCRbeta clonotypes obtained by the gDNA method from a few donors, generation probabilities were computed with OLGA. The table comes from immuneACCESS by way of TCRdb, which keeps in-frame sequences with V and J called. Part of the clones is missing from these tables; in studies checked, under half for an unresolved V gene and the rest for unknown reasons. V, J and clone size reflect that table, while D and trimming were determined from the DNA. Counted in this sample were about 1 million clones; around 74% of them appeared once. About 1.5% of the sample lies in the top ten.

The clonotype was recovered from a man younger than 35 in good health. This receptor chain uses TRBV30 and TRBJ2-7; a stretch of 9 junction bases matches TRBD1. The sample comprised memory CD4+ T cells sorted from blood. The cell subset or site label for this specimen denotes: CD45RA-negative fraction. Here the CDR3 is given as CAWSAGTGFYEQYF. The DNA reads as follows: TGTGCCTGGAGTGCTGGGACAGGGTTCTACGAGCAGTACTTC. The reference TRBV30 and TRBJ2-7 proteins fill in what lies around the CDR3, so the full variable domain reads SQTIHQWPATLVQPVGSPLSLECTVEGTSNPNLYWYRQAAGRGLQLLFYSVGIGQISSEVPQNLSASRPQDRQFILSSKKLLLSDSGFYLCAWSAGTGFYEQYFGPGTRLTVT.